The T cell receptor (beta chain) described here comes from a study of long-term antiretroviral therapy in people with HIV. Study summary: The earliest samples came from an era when ART typically awaited falling CD4 counts.

The study's findings and limits: Subsequent to ART, diversity was augmented yet persisted below that of transplant donor controls.

In regard to this clone: Its antigen is not identified.

Samples were assayed with immunoSEQ v3.0 at survey level. Profiled with immunoSEQ multiplex PCR; TCRdb holds only in-frame clones, not every one. In the table there are tens of thousands of clones, 80% to 90% of which are singletons. With 0 bases removed from V and 6 bases from J, the gap between germline ends came to 16 bases. CDR3 length: 16 amino acids. Germline CDR1 and CDR2: SGHVS and FNYEAQ. There was at least one pre-ART PBMC sample for each donor, plus at least two post-ART PBMC samples. The input for sequencing was unsorted PBMCs, taken 0.3 years after starting antiretroviral therapy. The chain joins TRBV7-6 to TRBJ2-3; tentatively, D is TRBD2 (5 bases). The TCR originated in a man aged 18 to 29 with HIV. The CDR3 DNA reads TGTGCCAGCAGCTTAGCCGCACAGACCGGGGTGGATACGCAGTATTTT. As protein: CASSLAAQTGVDTQYF.